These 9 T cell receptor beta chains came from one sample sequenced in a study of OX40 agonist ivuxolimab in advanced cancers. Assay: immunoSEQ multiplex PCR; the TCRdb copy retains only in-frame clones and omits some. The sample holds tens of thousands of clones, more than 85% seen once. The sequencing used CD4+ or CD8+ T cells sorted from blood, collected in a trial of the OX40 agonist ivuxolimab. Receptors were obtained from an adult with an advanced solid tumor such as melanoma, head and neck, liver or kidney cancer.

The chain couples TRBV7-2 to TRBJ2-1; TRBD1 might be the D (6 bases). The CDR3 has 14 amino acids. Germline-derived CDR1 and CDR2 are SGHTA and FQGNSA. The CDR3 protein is CATERGQGNHEQFF. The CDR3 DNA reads TGTGCTACAGAAAGGGGCCAGGGGAATCATGAGCAGTTCTTC.

The CDR3 loop is CASSSALGISTDTQYF. The CDR3 coding sequence is TGCGCCAGCAGCTCGGCCTTAGGGATAAGCACAGATACGCAGTATTTT. This chain joins TRBV5-1 and TRBJ2-3, with D hard to call. Germline V gene data show CDR1 as SGHRS and CDR2 as YFSETQ. This CDR3 region has 16 residues. The ends were cut back, 3 bases at V and 0 bases at J, with 14 bases in the middle.

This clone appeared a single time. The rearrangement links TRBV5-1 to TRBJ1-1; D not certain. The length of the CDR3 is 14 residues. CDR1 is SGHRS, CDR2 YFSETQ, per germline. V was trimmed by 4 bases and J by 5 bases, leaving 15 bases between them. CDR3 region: CASSPGLLATEAFF. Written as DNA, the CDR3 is TGCGCCAGCAGCCCAGGACTTCTAGCTACTGAAGCTTTCTTT. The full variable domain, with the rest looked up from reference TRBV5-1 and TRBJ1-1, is KAGVTQTPRYLIKTRGQQVTLSCSPISGHRSVSWYQQTPGQGLQFLFEYFSETQRNKGNFPGRFSGRQFSNSRSEMNVSTLELGDSALYLCASSPGLLATEAFFGQGTRLTVV.

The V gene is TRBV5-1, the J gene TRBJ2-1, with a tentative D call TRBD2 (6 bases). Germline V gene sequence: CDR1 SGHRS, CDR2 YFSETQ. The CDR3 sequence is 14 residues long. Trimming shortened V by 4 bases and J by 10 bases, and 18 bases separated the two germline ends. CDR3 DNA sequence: TGCGCCAGCAGCGCCGGGGGAGCCGCAGGGGAGCAGTTCTTC. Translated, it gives CASSAGGAAGEQFF.

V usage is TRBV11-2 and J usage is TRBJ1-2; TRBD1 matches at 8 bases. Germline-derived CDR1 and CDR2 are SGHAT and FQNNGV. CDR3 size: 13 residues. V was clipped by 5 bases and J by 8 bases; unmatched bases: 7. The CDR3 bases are TGTGCCAGCAGCCCAGGGACAGGAGGGGGCTACACCTTC. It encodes CASSPGTGGGYTF. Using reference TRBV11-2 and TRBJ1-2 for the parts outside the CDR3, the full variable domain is EAGVAQSPRYKIIEKRQSVAFWCNPISGHATLYWYQQILGQGPKLLIQFQNNGVVDDSQLPKDRFSAERLKGVDSTLKIQPAKLEDSAVYLCASSPGTGGGYTFGSGTRLTVV.

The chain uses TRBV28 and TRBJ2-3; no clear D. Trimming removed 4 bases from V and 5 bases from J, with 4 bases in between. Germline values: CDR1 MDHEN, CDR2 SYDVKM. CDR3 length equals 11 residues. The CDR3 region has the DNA TGTGCCAGCAGTTCAGGAGATACGCAGTATTTT. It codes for CASSSGDTQYF.

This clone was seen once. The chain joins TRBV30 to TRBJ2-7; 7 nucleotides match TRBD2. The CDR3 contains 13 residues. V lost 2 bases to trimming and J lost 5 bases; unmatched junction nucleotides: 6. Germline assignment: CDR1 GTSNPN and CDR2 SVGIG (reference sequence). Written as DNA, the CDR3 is TGTGCCTGGAGTCAAGGGACTACCCACGAGCAGTACTTC. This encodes CAWSQGTTHEQYF. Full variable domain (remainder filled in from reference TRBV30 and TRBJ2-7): SQTIHQWPATLVQPVGSPLSLECTVEGTSNPNLYWYRQAAGRGLQLLFYSVGIGQISSEVPQNLSASRPQDRQFILSSKKLLLSDSGFYLCAWSQGTTHEQYFGPGTRLTVT.

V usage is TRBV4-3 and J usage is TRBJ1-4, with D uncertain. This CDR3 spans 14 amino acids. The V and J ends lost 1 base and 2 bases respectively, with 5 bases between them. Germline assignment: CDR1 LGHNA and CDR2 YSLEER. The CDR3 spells CASSQAGTNEKLFF. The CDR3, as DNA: TGCGCCAGCAGCCAAGCGGGGACTAATGAAAAACTGTTTTTT.

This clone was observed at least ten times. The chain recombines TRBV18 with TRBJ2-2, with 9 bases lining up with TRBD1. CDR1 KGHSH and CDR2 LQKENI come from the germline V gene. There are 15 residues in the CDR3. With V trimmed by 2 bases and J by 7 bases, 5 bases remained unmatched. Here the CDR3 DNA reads TGTGCCAGCTCACCAAGGACAGGGGATGGCGGGGAGCTGTTTTTT. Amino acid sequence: CASSPRTGDGGELFF.